This entry concerns a single TCR beta chain. Its antigen is not identified. Sequenced by immunoSEQ multiplex PCR; TCRdb stores in-frame clones only, minus some. This table holds 20,000 to 30,000 clones, 80% to 90% found once. This CDR3 spans 15 amino acids. Deletions cut 0 bases from V and 5 bases from J, with 14 bases between. Germline values: CDR1 SGHRS, CDR2 YFSETQ. This entry belongs to a study of T cells in localized non-small cell lung cancer. The study, taken as a whole, reports: Heterogeneity stays possible, as sequencing covered only one tumor region.

The sequences come from peripheral blood, collected before any cancer treatment. The receptor's source is a female donor aged 60 or older with stage II squamous cell lung carcinoma. The chain recombines TRBV5-1 with TRBJ2-5, with D tentatively TRBD1 (6 bases). This chain's CDR3 is CASSLVGGRDETQYF. Written as DNA, the CDR3 is TGCGCCAGCAGCTTGGTAGGGGGACGTGATGAGACCCAGTACTTC.